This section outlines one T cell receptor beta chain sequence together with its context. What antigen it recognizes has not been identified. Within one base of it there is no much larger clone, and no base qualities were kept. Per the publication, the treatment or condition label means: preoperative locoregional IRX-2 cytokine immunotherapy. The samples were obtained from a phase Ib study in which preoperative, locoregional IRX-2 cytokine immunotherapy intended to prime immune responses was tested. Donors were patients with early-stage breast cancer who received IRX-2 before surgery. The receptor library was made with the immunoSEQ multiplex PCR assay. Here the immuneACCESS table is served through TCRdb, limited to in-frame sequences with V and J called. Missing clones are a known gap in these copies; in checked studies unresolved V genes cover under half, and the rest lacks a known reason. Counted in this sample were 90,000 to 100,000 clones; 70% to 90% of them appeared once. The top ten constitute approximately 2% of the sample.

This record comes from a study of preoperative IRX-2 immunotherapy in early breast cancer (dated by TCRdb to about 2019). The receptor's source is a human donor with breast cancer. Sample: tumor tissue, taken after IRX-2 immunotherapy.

The CDR3 reads CASSRTAYNEQFF. DNA sequence: TGCGCCAGCAGCCGGACAGCCTACAATGAGCAGTTCTTC. The sequence joins TRBV4-1 to TRBJ2-1; the D gene is perhaps TRBD1, on 6 matching bases. For CDR1 and CDR2, the germline V gene lists MGHRA and YSYEKL. The germline ends are 6 bases apart after V is trimmed by 4 bases and J by 2 bases. Including cysteine and phenylalanine, the CDR3 has 13 amino acids. Here the CDR3 DNA is all that survives: 39 bases in frame from base 1.